The 4 T cell receptor beta chains presented below share a single source sample, sequenced in a study of T-cell reconstitution after alpha-beta-depleted transplantation in children. Construction of the TCRbeta library involved unique molecular identifiers. In TCRdb, the PCR reads were re-called with MiXCR into one record per CDR3 protein. The table records 360,000 or so distinct CDR3 sequences, about 20% of them present only once. The sample was PBMCs from the stem cell graft donor, taken from the stem cell graft. All receptors derive from a human donor who donated a stem cell graft to a child with acute myeloid leukemia.

This clonotype was found a few times. This sequence joins TRBV20-1 and TRBJ2-4; TRBD1 is a possible D gene (5 bases). Trimming shortened V by 5 bases and J by 1 base, and 12 bases separated the two germline ends. CDR1 and CDR2 (germline): DFQATT, SNEGSKA (reference sequence). CDR3 length: 14 residues. The CDR3 spells CSAFQGAAKNIQYF. The CDR3 DNA is TGCAGTGCTTTTCAGGGCGCGGCCAAAAACATTCAGTACTTC.

CDR3 protein: CASSLIQAGGYEQYF. The CDR3 region has the DNA TGTGCCAGCAGCTTAATCCAGGCAGGGGGATACGAGCAGTACTTC. The genes are TRBV11-2 and TRBJ2-7; TRBD1 matches at 7 bases. With 2 bases clipped from V and 4 bases from J, the junction kept 8 bases outside the gene matches. This CDR3 spans 15 amino acids. Looked up from germline, CDR1 is SGHAT and CDR2 is FQNNGV.

The gene calls are TRBV29-1 and TRBJ2-7; 7 bases are shared with TRBD2. The length of the CDR3 is 16 residues. With 4 bases clipped from V and 0 bases from J, the junction kept 12 bases outside the gene matches. CDR1 and CDR2 from the germline V gene are SQVTM and ANQGSEA. The CDR3 DNA reads TGCAGCGTTGTTAAGCGGGACGGTGGCACCTCCTACGAGCAGTACTTC. It translates to CSVVKRDGGTSYEQYF.

V is TRBV20-1 and J is TRBJ2-2; D is unclear. From germline, CDR1 is DFQATT and CDR2 SNEGSKA (reference sequence). Trimming shortened V by 3 bases and J by 0 bases, and 8 bases separated the two germline ends. The CDR3 runs 14 residues. The CDR3 sequence is CSASWTTNTGELFF. The CDR3 DNA is TGCAGTGCTAGCTGGACGACGAACACCGGGGAGCTGTTTTTT.